These 21 T cell receptor beta chains share one sample of origin, sequenced in a study of blood T cell repertoires in COVID-19. The data were produced by immunoSEQ multiplex PCR, yet TCRdb's version contains in-frame clones alone and is incomplete. The sample comprises approximately 60,000 clones, around 85% of which are singletons, and around a sixth rests with the top ten. Sequenced input: peripheral blood. Receptors originate from a man aged 60 to 75 with acute or convalescent COVID-19.

This clone was observed many times. DNA for the CDR3: TGTGCCAGCGGGGGGAACAGTTATGGCTACACCTTC. This translates into CASGGNSYGYTF. The chain recombines TRBV6-5 with TRBJ1-2, with D maybe TRBD1 (5 bases). The germline gives CDR1 MNHEY, CDR2 SVGAGI. V shed 8 bases and J shed 5 bases, with 12 bases lying between them. CDR3 size: 12 residues.

The chain is built from TRBV6-5 and TRBJ2-5, with 8 bases matching TRBD2. The trim removed 2 bases at V and 4 bases at J, leaving 6 bases unmatched. Germline loops: CDR1 MNHEY, CDR2 SVGAGI. This CDR3 is 15 amino acids long. CDR3 protein: CASSYTGLAGETQYF. In DNA, the CDR3 is TGTGCCAGCAGTTACACCGGACTAGCTGGAGAGACCCAGTACTTC.

In DNA, the CDR3 is TGTGCCAGCAGCTTGGGTTTGAGCGATGAGCAGTACTTC. It codes for CASSLGLSDEQYF. This chain joins TRBV5-6 and TRBJ2-7; D call uncertain. Germline CDR1 SGHDT, CDR2 YYEEEE. This CDR3 comprises 13 residues. V was shortened by 0 bases and J by 7 bases, with 11 bases between the two germline ends.

The chain carries TRBV6-5 and TRBJ1-3; TRBD1 matches at 7 bases. With V trimmed by 6 bases and J by 5 bases, 4 bases remained unmatched. This CDR3 spans 13 amino acids. Germline V gene lookup returns CDR1 MNHEY and CDR2 SVGAGI. CDR3 nucleotides: TGTGCCAGCAGCGACAGGGCGAGAAACACCATATATTTT. This sequence encodes CASSDRARNTIYF.

V and J are TRBV10-3 and TRBJ2-3; D is undetermined. V dropped 0 bases and J dropped 0 bases, with 13 bases sitting between them. CDR3 length: 17 amino acids. Germline CDR1 and CDR2: ENHRY and SYGVKD. CDR3 protein: CAISESRPGLSTDTQYF. The CDR3 bases are TGTGCCATCAGTGAGTCGAGACCGGGTCTTAGCACAGATACGCAGTATTTT.

The rearrangement uses TRBV4-2 and TRBJ1-2; TRBD1 matches 10 bases. The germline V gene has CDR1 LGHNA and CDR2 YNFKEQ. With 4 bases clipped from V and 4 bases from J, the junction kept 6 bases outside the gene matches. The length of the CDR3 is 15 residues. DNA of the CDR3: TGTGCCAGCAGCCGAGAGACAGGGGGCCCCTATGGCTACACCTTC. This encodes CASSRETGGPYGYTF.

The chain uses TRBV28 and TRBJ1-6; TRBD1 is a possible D gene (5 bases). This CDR3 comprises 15 residues. The V gene's germline CDR1 is MDHEN and CDR2 SYDVKM. The V end was cut by 7 bases, the J end by 8 bases, with 18 bases between. The CDR3 sequence: CASTAGLGFYSPLHF. The CDR3 bases are TGTGCCAGCACCGCGGGGCTAGGATTCTATTCACCCCTCCACTTT.

The rearrangement joins TRBV6-4 to TRBJ2-2; TRBD2 agrees at 11 bases. Unmatched junction bases numbered 5, after V lost 6 bases and J lost 8 bases. Germline V CDR1 and CDR2: MRHNA, SNTAGT. The CDR3 sequence is 14 residues long. The CDR3: CASSLTSGIGELFF. The CDR3 DNA follows: TGTGCCAGCAGCCTGACTAGCGGGATTGGGGAGCTGTTTTTT.

V is TRBV6-2 or TRBV6-3 and J is TRBJ2-7; a weak D match, TRBD1 (5 bases). The CDR3 contains 15 residues. V was clipped by 1 base and J by 6 bases, with 16 bases between them. Germline V gives CDR1 MNHEY, CDR2 SVGEGT. CDR3 in amino acids: CASSYLTVGLSEQYF. For the CDR3, the DNA is TGTGCCAGCAGTTACTTGACAGTGGGATTATCCGAGCAGTACTTC.

V and J are TRBV7-3 and TRBJ1-1; D is perhaps TRBD1 (6 bases). From germline, CDR1 is SGHTA and CDR2 FQGTGA. Trimming shortened V by 5 bases and J by 2 bases, and 9 bases separated the two germline ends. CDR3 length: 13 residues. The CDR3 sequence is CASSPQGNTEAFF. The CDR3 region has the DNA TGTGCCAGCAGCCCACAGGGTAACACTGAAGCTTTCTTT.

The chain has TRBV19 and TRBJ2-3; a weak D match, TRBD1 (5 bases). The CDR3 consists of 15 residues. Germline V gives CDR1 LNHDA, CDR2 SQIVND (reference sequence). V was pared by 5 bases and J by 0 bases, with 12 bases between. As DNA, the CDR3 is TGTGCCAGTAGTCCCGAGACAGTTAGCACAGATACGCAGTATTTT. As protein: CASSPETVSTDTQYF.

The rearrangement uses TRBV18 and TRBJ1-1, with TRBD1 identical over 7 bases. The germline V gene has CDR1 KGHSH and CDR2 LQKENI. V trimming: 2 bases; J trimming: 1 base; junction bases outside the gene matches: 10. This CDR3 contains 17 residues. The CDR3 DNA follows: TGTGCCAGCTCACCAAGGGAGACAGGGTCTGGGAACACTGAAGCTTTCTTT. Translation: CASSPRETGSGNTEAFF.

CDR3 loop: CASSFPEVYGYTF. The CDR3, as DNA: TGTGCCAGCAGCTTTCCAGAAGTCTATGGCTACACCTTC. This chain joins TRBV11-2 and TRBJ1-2; D is unresolved. Deletions cut 3 bases from V and 4 bases from J, with 9 bases between. CDR3 length: 13 amino acids. Per the germline V gene, CDR1 is SGHAT and CDR2 is FQNNGV.

This clone was observed a single time. The chain combines TRBV27 with TRBJ2-7; 9 nucleotides align to TRBD1. The trim removed 3 bases at V and 5 bases at J, leaving 5 bases unmatched. The CDR3 consists of 14 residues. In germline, CDR1 is MNHEY, CDR2 SMNVEV (reference sequence). CDR3 coding DNA: TGTGCCAGCAGTTTCGGGACAGGGTCCAACGAGCAGTACTTC. It specifies CASSFGTGSNEQYF.

The chain employs TRBV9 and TRBJ2-5; TRBD2 matches at 11 bases. The CDR3 consists of 16 residues. The J segment lost 9 bases and the V segment lost 3 bases, leaving 13 bases of the junction unmatched. Looked up from germline, CDR1 is SGDLS and CDR2 is YYNGEE. The CDR3 is CASSAHSGRGQGAQYF. In DNA form, the CDR3 reads TGTGCCAGCAGCGCCCATAGCGGGAGGGGCCAGGGGGCCCAGTACTTC.

The genes are TRBV9 and TRBJ2-7; 12 nucleotides align to TRBD2. The germline V gene has CDR1 SGDLS and CDR2 YYNGEE. The CDR3 consists of 18 residues. J lost 4 bases, V lost 0 bases, and 11 bases had no gene match. This CDR3 is CASSVGLTSGSWVYEQYF. CDR3 bases: TGTGCCAGCAGCGTAGGCTTGACTAGCGGGAGTTGGGTATACGAGCAGTACTTC. Full variable domain (missing parts from reference TRBV9 and TRBJ2-7): DSGVTQTPKHLITATGQRVTLRCSPRSGDLSVYWYQQSLDQGLQFLIQYYNGEERAKGNILERFSAQQFPDLHSELNLSSLELGDSALYFCASSVGLTSGSWVYEQYFGPGTRLTVT.

The J gene is TRBJ2-7, the V gene TRBV6-2 or TRBV6-3; TRBD1 aligns across 7 bases. There are 14 residues in the CDR3. The J segment lost 6 bases and the V segment lost 5 bases, leaving 10 bases of the junction unmatched. Germline V gene sequence: CDR1 MNHEY, CDR2 SVGEGT. CDR3 region: CASSPHGQDSEQYF. As DNA, the CDR3 is TGTGCCAGCAGTCCGCATGGACAGGATAGCGAGCAGTACTTC.

This chain connects TRBV5-1 to TRBJ2-2, with D perhaps TRBD2 (5 bases). The CDR3 consists of 15 residues. Trimming cost V 1 base and J 1 base, with 8 bases left between them. Germline values: CDR1 SGHRS, CDR2 YFSETQ. The CDR3 region is CASSLTSGNTGELFF. In DNA form, the CDR3 reads TGCGCCAGCAGCTTGACCAGCGGGAACACCGGGGAGCTGTTTTTT. Complete variable domain (other parts from reference TRBV5-1 and TRBJ2-2): KAGVTQTPRYLIKTRGQQVTLSCSPISGHRSVSWYQQTPGQGLQFLFEYFSETQRNKGNFPGRFSGRQFSNSRSEMNVSTLELGDSALYLCASSLTSGNTGELFFGEGSRLTVL.

V usage is TRBV2 and J usage is TRBJ2-7, with D perhaps TRBD1 (6 bases). Between the trimmed V and J ends, which lost 8 bases and 5 bases, there was a span of 19 bases. The CDR3 consists of 14 residues. CDR1 and CDR2 from the germline V gene are SNHLY and FYNNEI. The CDR3 is CASQQGSDLNEQYF. The CDR3 nucleotides read TGTGCCAGCCAACAGGGTTCGGATTTAAACGAGCAGTACTTC.

The chain links TRBV2 to TRBJ1-3; perhaps TRBD1 as D (6 bases). Germline assignment: CDR1 SNHLY and CDR2 FYNNEI. The CDR3 sequence is 15 residues long. V lost 3 bases and J 0 bases, leaving 9 bases between the germline ends. The CDR3 spells CASSDGQISGNTIYF. CDR3 nucleotide sequence: TGTGCCAGCAGTGACGGACAGATCTCTGGAAACACCATATATTTT.

The chain joins TRBV9 to TRBJ2-3, with 11 bases aligning to TRBD1. After removal of 4 bases from V and 4 bases from J, the junction contained 8 bases not matched to a gene. The CDR3 spans 16 residues. The V gene's germline CDR1 is SGDLS and CDR2 YYNGEE. For the CDR3, the DNA is TGTGCCAGCAGCTCTAGTGGGACAGGGGGAGCAGATACGCAGTATTTT. Its protein is CASSSSGTGGADTQYF.